Listed below are T cell receptor beta chains from one sample, sequenced in a study of beta chain features in type 1 diabetes. Data came from immunoSEQ multiplex PCR; TCRdb stores just in-frame clones and leaves some out. This table has some 200,000 clones, approximately 10% appearing once. The sample comprised central memory CD4+ T cells from blood. Receptors were obtained from a man aged 18 to 29 in good health. Both conserved end residues are part of each CDR3. A D gene is named only where the DNA matches it firmly. Size is stated for part of the rows, as once, few or many counts, or as a class when the clone is expanded.

TRBJ1-2 TRBV10-3 11 TRBD1 few CAISTGDGYTF TGTGCCATCTCGACAGGGGATGGCTACACCTTC
TRBJ1-2 TRBV29-1 15 NA NA CSVPLAGLRSYGYTF TGCAGCGTCCCTCTGGCAGGATTGAGATCGTATGGCTACACCTTC
TRBJ2-1 TRBV14 15 TRBD2 many CASSKLAGGYNEQFF TGTGCCAGCAGCAAACTAGCGGGAGGGTACAATGAGCAGTTCTTC
TRBJ2-5 TRBV29-1 21 TRBD2 NA CSVGGLGTSGSRYPLPETQYF TGCAGCGTGGGGGGTTTGGGTACTAGCGGGAGCCGATATCCTCTTCCAGAGACCCAGTACTTC
TRBJ2-2 TRBV19 15 TRBD1 NA CASSIERRGLRELFF TGTGCCAGTAGTATAGAACGCAGGGGGCTCCGGGAGCTGTTTTTT
TRBJ2-1 TRBV6-6 14 TRBD1 NA CAMGADRVPNEQFF TGTGCCATGGGCGCGGACAGGGTCCCCAATGAGCAGTTCTTC
TRBJ2-7 TRBV7-2 18 TRBD2 many CASSYPNPLGGTTYEQYF TGTGCCAGCAGCTACCCCAACCCCCTCGGGGGGACGACCTACGAGCAGTACTTC
TRBJ2-7 TRBV7-2 15 TRBD2 many CASSRGAGGQYEQYF TGTGCCAGCAGCCGAGGAGCGGGAGGGCAATACGAGCAGTACTTC
TRBJ2-1 TRBV6-1 17 NA NA CASSEYGGLPNYNEQFF TGTGCCAGCAGTGAATATGGGGGACTGCCGAATTACAATGAGCAGTTCTTC
TRBJ2-3 TRBV9 16 TRBD2 few CASSSMGGRALDTQYF TGTGCCAGCAGCTCCATGGGCGGGAGGGCCTTAGATACGCAGTATTTT
TRBJ2-3 TRBV5-1 16 NA NA CASSPEDSGPTDTQYF TGCGCCAGCAGCCCCGAGGACAGCGGCCCCACAGATACGCAGTATTTT
TRBJ2-7 TRBV7-3 13 TRBD1 NA CASSPDRDNEQYF TGTGCCAGCAGCCCTGACAGGGATAACGAGCAGTACTTC
TRBJ2-7 TRBV9 15 TRBD2 NA CASSVEASSGTRQYF TGTGCCAGCAGCGTAGAGGCTAGTAGCGGGACAAGGCAGTACTTC
TRBJ2-1 TRBV11-1 15 NA NA CASSADMFGYNEQFF TGTGCCAGCAGCGCCGACATGTTTGGCTACAATGAGCAGTTCTTC
TRBJ2-5 TRBV27 16 NA once CASSLSRAWGKETQYF TGTGCCAGCAGTTTATCGAGGGCATGGGGAAAAGAGACCCAGTACTTC
TRBJ2-7 TRBV7-9 16 TRBD1 few CASSPMGTAADYEQYF TGTGCCAGCAGCCCGATGGGGACAGCAGCCGACTACGAGCAGTACTTC
TRBJ2-2 TRBV5-1 14 NA NA CASSLTGTTGELFF TGCGCCAGCAGCTTGACAGGGACCACCGGGGAGCTGTTTTTT
TRBJ2-3 TRBV27 13 NA many CASRGGNTDTQYF TGTGCCAGCAGGGGAGGCAACACAGATACGCAGTATTTT
TRBJ1-1 TRBV29-1 15 NA few CSIRSGWAMNTEAFF TGCAGCATAAGATCAGGGTGGGCCATGAACACTGAAGCTTTCTTT
TRBJ2-7 TRBV29-1 15 TRBD2 many CSVTGTSGNADEQYF TGCAGCGTTACCGGGACTAGCGGGAACGCTGACGAGCAGTACTTC
TRBJ2-5 TRBV5-1 15 NA NA CASSLAASSEETQYF TGCGCCAGCAGCTTGGCCGCGTCTAGCGAAGAGACCCAGTACTTC
TRBJ1-5 TRBV29-1 17 TRBD1 few CSVLTGTGAGSNQPQHF TGCAGCGTCCTAACCGGGACAGGGGCGGGCAGCAATCAGCCCCAGCATTTT
TRBJ1-5 TRBV4-1 15 NA few CASSHETGNNQPQHF TGCGCCAGCAGCCACGAAACAGGCAACAATCAGCCCCAGCATTTT
TRBJ2-5 TRBV5-6 15 TRBD1 many CASSFGQAGYETQYF TGTGCCAGCAGCTTTGGACAGGCCGGGTATGAGACCCAGTACTTC
TRBJ2-1 TRBV7-9 16 TRBD1 few CASSSDRGGTDNEQFF TGTGCCAGCAGCTCCGACAGGGGAGGAACGGACAATGAGCAGTTCTTC
TRBJ2-1 TRBV30 14 TRBD2 few CAWSYGTSRIMQFF TGTGCCTGGAGTTATGGGACTAGTCGGATTATGCAGTTCTTC
TRBJ2-7 TRBV19 14 NA NA CASSSGNLPEEQYF TGTGCCAGTAGTAGCGGGAACCTCCCGGAGGAGCAGTACTTC
TRBJ2-5 TRBV7-2 14 NA few CASSEGTASETQYF TGTGCCAGCAGCGAAGGGACGGCCAGCGAGACCCAGTACTTC
TRBJ2-1 TRBV5-1 13 TRBD1 few CASSISDRGEQFF TGCGCCAGCAGCATCAGTGACAGGGGGGAGCAGTTCTTC